These T cell receptor beta chains were read from a single sample in a study of cytomegalovirus exposure and HLA in healthy donors. Some clones are missing from TCRdb's copy, which holds only in-frame ones; the method was immunoSEQ multiplex PCR. The sample consists of approximately 91,000 clones, approximately 86% of them appearing once. Sequences were obtained from PBMCs. The receptors were gathered from a young man in good health and CMV-seropositive. Both conserved end residues are part of each CDR3. The order of the fields is V gene, D gene, J gene, clone size, CDR3 DNA, CDR3 protein. D genes are given only for firm matches. The size of a clone is reported for some rows only, either as once, few or many, or as a class for expanded clones.

TRBV27	TRBD1	TRBJ2-7	-	TGTGCCAGCAGTTTAGAGTCGGGGACAGGGGCCTACGAGCAGTACTTC	CASSLESGTGAYEQYF
TRBV6-5	-	TRBJ2-1	-	TGTGCCAGCAGTTACCTGGAGCATTCTTCGGATGAGCAGTTCTTC	CASSYLEHSSDEQFF
TRBV6-1	TRBD1	TRBJ2-3	-	TGTGCCAGCAGTGATTTCTGGAGAAGGGGACAGGGCGTTGCAGATACGCAGTATTTT	CASSDFWRRGQGVADTQYF
TRBV19	-	TRBJ2-7	-	TGTGCCAGTAGTTTTCAGGGCCCCTACGAGCAGTACTTC	CASSFQGPYEQYF
TRBV4-1	TRBD1	TRBJ2-1	-	TGCGCCAGCAGCCAAGAGTTGAAGGGGGCACGTAATGAGCAGTTCTTC	CASSQELKGARNEQFF
TRBV27	TRBD2	TRBJ2-1	-	TGTGCCAGCAGTCACCGACCTAGCGGGAGCTCCTACAATGAGCAGTTCTTC	CASSHRPSGSSYNEQFF
TRBV4-2	TRBD2	TRBJ2-2	-	TGTGCCAGCAGCCTAGCGGGAGGAAGTACCGGGGAGCTGTTTTTT	CASSLAGGSTGELFF
TRBV5-4	-	TRBJ2-1	-	TGTGCCAGCAGGGGAGATCGGGATCAACCCAATGAGCAGTTCTTC	CASRGDRDQPNEQFF
TRBV2	TRBD1	TRBJ2-2	-	TGTGCCAGCAGTGCGGACAGGGGTTTAGCCGGGGAGCTGTTTTTT	CASSADRGLAGELFF
TRBV27	-	TRBJ2-5	-	TGTGCCAGCAAAGCACAGGTCCAAGAGACCCAGTACTTC	CASKAQVQETQYF
TRBV6-4	TRBD1	TRBJ2-7	once	TGTGCCAGCGAACGGACAGGGCTCTACGAGCAGTACTTC	CASERTGLYEQYF
TRBV7-6	-	TRBJ2-7	-	TGTGCCAGCAGCTCACAGGGTTTCGAGCAGTACTTC	CASSSQGFEQYF
TRBV5-1	-	TRBJ1-6	-	TGCGCCAGCAGCTTGGGAGGCAGGGTCCATTCACCCCTCCACTTT	CASSLGGRVHSPLHF
TRBV19	-	TRBJ2-3	-	TGTGCCAGTAGTATGGGTCAGGGCCCAGATACGCAGTATTTT	CASSMGQGPDTQYF